These 23 T cell receptor beta chains were sequenced from one sample in a study of T cells after yellow fever vaccination. From the 5' RACE reads, TCRdb called clonotypes with MiXCR, one entry per CDR3 protein. The table lists under 700,000 distinct CDR3 sequences, around 16% of them singletons. The material sequenced was PBMCs, taken 5 to 6 days after the first yellow fever vaccination. These receptors came from a man between 18 and 29 years old who received the YFV17D yellow fever vaccine.

A few counts support this clonotype. The chain is built from TRBV20-1 and TRBJ2-1, with 7 nucleotides matching TRBD1. V was clipped by 0 bases and J by 6 bases; unmatched bases: 8. This CDR3 is built from 15 residues. Germline-derived CDR1 and CDR2 are DFQATT and SNEGSKA (reference sequence). The CDR3 DNA reads as TGCAGTGCTAGAGATGGGGACAGAGCTAGCAATGAGCAGTTCTTC. Its protein product is CSARDGDRASNEQFF.

This clonotype was observed a handful of times. V gene TRBV5-1 combines with J gene TRBJ2-3, with D maybe TRBD2 (5 bases). The CDR3 has 16 residues. V was clipped by 4 bases and J by 3 bases, with 18 bases between them. The germline V gene encodes CDR1 SGHRS and CDR2 YFSETQ. The CDR3 protein is CASSLDGMSGTDTQYF. CDR3 nucleotides: TGCGCCAGCAGCCTGGACGGGATGTCCGGGACAGATACGCAGTATTTT.

This clonotype occurred a few times. V is TRBV6-2 or TRBV6-3 and J is TRBJ1-2; no clear D. Germline V gene sequence: CDR1 MNHEY, CDR2 SVGEGT. This CDR3 contains 13 residues. V was trimmed by 2 bases and J by 4 bases, leaving 8 bases between them. The CDR3 reads CASSYEAAYGYTF. The CDR3 DNA is TGTGCCAGCAGTTACGAGGCAGCCTATGGCTACACCTTC.

The chain carries TRBV12-3 or TRBV12-4 and TRBJ2-7; TRBD1 matches 7 bases. This CDR3 spans 14 amino acids. Trimming at V came to 3 bases and at J to 3 bases, leaving 5 bases not matched to a gene. The CDR3 here is CASSFEGAFYEQYF. The CDR3 nucleotides are TGTGCCAGCAGTTTTGAGGGGGCTTTCTACGAGCAGTACTTC.

This clonotype was detected a few times. V usage is TRBV6-6 and J usage is TRBJ1-1; D unclear. There are 12 residues in the CDR3. Deletions cut 6 bases from V and 11 bases from J, with 16 bases between. Germline V CDR1 and CDR2: MNHNY, SVGAGI (reference sequence). CDR3 protein: CASRSESERAFF. The CDR3 DNA reads as TGTGCCAGCAGGTCGGAGTCGGAAAGGGCTTTCTTT.

In its sample, this clonotype was seen a few times. The V gene is TRBV5-1, the J gene TRBJ2-3, with 9 bases that match TRBD1. CDR3 length equals 15 residues. In germline, CDR1 is SGHRS, CDR2 YFSETQ. Germline trimming cut 4 bases from V and 5 bases from J; bases unmatched to any gene: 8. CDR3 residues: CASSRGTGIEDTQYF. The CDR3 DNA sequence: TGCGCCAGCAGCAGGGGGACAGGGATTGAAGATACGCAGTATTTT.

This clonotype was recorded a few times. The chain's CDR3 is CASSLVRGTQYF. The CDR3 nucleotides are TGTGCCAGCAGTTTAGTTCGGGGTACGCAGTATTTT. The chain joins TRBV12-3 or TRBV12-4 to TRBJ2-3; D is possibly TRBD2 (5 bases). The ends were cut back, 1 base at V and 8 bases at J, with 7 bases in the middle. This CDR3 has 12 residues.

This CDR3 is CASSPRSGGDYNEQFF. DNA for the CDR3: TGTGCCAGCAGCCCTCGCAGCGGGGGAGACTACAATGAGCAGTTCTTC. The chain is built from TRBV3-1 and TRBJ2-1; 8 nucleotides line up with TRBD2. The CDR3 spans 16 residues. The trim removed 4 bases at V and 3 bases at J, leaving 8 bases unmatched. CDR1 and CDR2 from the germline V gene are LGHDT and YNNKEL (reference sequence).

This clonotype appeared a single time. The V gene is TRBV9, the J gene TRBJ2-6, with D unclear. V lost 0 bases, J lost 0 bases, and 10 bases lay in between. Germline values: CDR1 SGDLS, CDR2 YYNGEE. This CDR3 has 17 residues. The CDR3 coding sequence is TGTGCCAGCAGCGTAGCGGCAGGTCTCTCTGGGGCCAACGTCCTGACTTTC. Amino acids: CASSVAAGLSGANVLTF.

The V and J genes are TRBV5-6 and TRBJ2-7; D is perhaps TRBD1 (6 bases). V was pared by 0 bases and J by 7 bases, with 8 bases between. The CDR3 loop spans 12 amino acids. Germline loops: CDR1 SGHDT, CDR2 YYEEEE. CDR3 sequence: CASSLEQGEQYV. CDR3 DNA: TGTGCCAGCAGCTTGGAGCAGGGGGAGCAGTACGTC.

The V and J genes are TRBV29-1 and TRBJ2-5, with a possible D match to TRBD2 (7 bases). This CDR3 comprises 18 residues. Germline loops: CDR1 SQVTM, CDR2 ANQGSEA. Deletions cut 0 bases from V and 4 bases from J, with 24 bases between. CDR3 protein: CSVEEGRGRGPRGETQYF. The DNA of the CDR3 is TGCAGCGTTGAAGAAGGTAGAGGGCGGGGGCCCCGGGGAGAGACCCAGTACTTC.

In its sample, this clonotype was seen a few times. The V gene is TRBV20-1, the J gene TRBJ2-7; 7 bases are shared with TRBD2. CDR1 DFQATT and CDR2 SNEGSKA come from the germline V gene (reference sequence). The CDR3 consists of 12 residues. V was clipped by 3 bases and J by 3 bases; unmatched bases: 2. The CDR3 region has the DNA TGCAGTGCTAGTCGGGACTACTACGAGCAGTACGTC. It yields the protein CSASRDYYEQYV.

A few counts support this clonotype. The rearrangement links TRBV4-3 to TRBJ2-1; 8 nucleotides agree with TRBD2. Germline assignment: CDR1 LGHNA and CDR2 YSLEER. V was clipped by 1 base and J by 4 bases; unmatched bases: 6. The CDR3 covers 16 residues. In DNA, the CDR3 is TGCGCCAGCAGCCAAGCGGGGGGGTCCCTATACAATGAGCAGTTCTTC. Protein sequence: CASSQAGGSLYNEQFF.

The chain links TRBV24-1 to TRBJ2-2; tentatively, D is TRBD1 (6 bases). The V end was cut by 2 bases, the J end by 0 bases, with 9 bases between. CDR3 size: 16 residues. Per the germline V gene, CDR1 is KGHDR and CDR2 is SFDVKD. CDR3 sequence (DNA): TGTGCCACCAGTGATTGGGGACAAACGAACACCGGGGAGCTGTTTTTT. Protein sequence: CATSDWGQTNTGELFF.

This chain uses TRBV24-1 with TRBJ1-2; D unclear. Germline CDR1 KGHDR, CDR2 SFDVKD. This CDR3 has 13 residues. The V and J ends lost 7 bases and 0 bases respectively, with 8 bases between them. CDR3 sequence reads: CATSNNANYGYTF. In nucleotides, the CDR3 is TGTGCCACCAGCAACAACGCTAACTATGGCTACACCTTC.

This clonotype was picked up a small number of times. This chain joins TRBV6-7 and TRBJ1-5, with D uncertain. TRBV6-7 is an ORF, with its function uncertain. There are 9 residues in the CDR3. The V and J ends lost 9 bases and 11 bases respectively, with 8 bases between them. The CDR3 is CARAPAQHF. As DNA, the CDR3 is TGTGCCAGGGCCCCGGCCCAGCATTTT.

Only a few counts were recorded for this clonotype. V is TRBV5-1 and J is TRBJ2-7, with D hard to call. V lost 0 bases, J lost 3 bases, and 7 bases lay in between. CDR3 size: 13 residues. Germline values: CDR1 SGHRS, CDR2 YFSETQ. The CDR3 is CASSLDNNYEQYF. The CDR3, as DNA: TGCGCCAGCAGCTTGGATAATAACTACGAGCAGTACTTC. Full variable domain (rest looked up from reference TRBV5-1 and TRBJ2-7): KAGVTQTPRYLIKTRGQQVTLSCSPISGHRSVSWYQQTPGQGLQFLFEYFSETQRNKGNFPGRFSGRQFSNSRSEMNVSTLELGDSALYLCASSLDNNYEQYFGPGTRLTVT.

The chain is built from TRBV12-5 and TRBJ2-7; the D is unclear. Between the trimmed V and J ends, which lost 2 bases and 0 bases, there was a span of 5 bases. From germline, CDR1 is LGHNT and CDR2 FRNRAP. The CDR3 length is 13 residues. The CDR3 reads CASGLRSSYEQYV. CDR3 in DNA: TGTGCTAGTGGTTTGCGGAGCTCCTACGAGCAGTACGTC.

J is TRBJ2-5 and V is TRBV7-2; 8 bases align to TRBD2. J gave up 5 bases and V 2 bases, and 7 bases lay outside the gene matches. The germline gives CDR1 SGHTA, CDR2 FQGNSA. The CDR3 contains 15 residues. CDR3 sequence (DNA): TGTGCCAGCAGCTTACAAACGGGGGGGCGCGAGACCCAGTACTTC. It is translated as CASSLQTGGRETQYF.

The chain uses TRBV28 and TRBJ1-6, with 7 positions matching TRBD1. The CDR3 is 15 residues long. The germline CDR1 and CDR2 sequences are MDHEN and SYDVKM. V was pared by 9 bases and J by 9 bases, with 14 bases of the junction left unmatched. The CDR3 here is CASRREGARSSPLHF. In DNA form, the CDR3 reads TGTGCCAGTCGCCGGGAGGGGGCGCGAAGTTCACCCCTCCACTTT.

The chain is built from TRBV27 and TRBJ1-2, with 7 bases fitting TRBD1. J lost 0 bases, V lost 5 bases, and 12 bases had no gene match. The CDR3 extends over 17 amino acids. Germline V gene sequence: CDR1 MNHEY, CDR2 SMNVEV (reference sequence). This chain's CDR3 is CASSPSDWTGSNYGYTF. The CDR3 DNA reads as TGTGCCAGCAGTCCATCAGACTGGACAGGATCTAACTATGGCTACACCTTC.

This clonotype was counted only a few times. The chain combines TRBV10-3 with TRBJ2-1; D tentatively fits TRBD1 or TRBD2 (5 bases each). This CDR3 region has 14 residues. Trimming removed 0 bases at V and 4 bases at J, with 7 bases between. Germline V gene data show CDR1 as ENHRY and CDR2 as SYGVKD. Written as DNA, the CDR3 is TGTGCCATCAGTGAGTCAGGGACGTACAATGAGCAGTTCTTC. This translates into CAISESGTYNEQFF.

This clonotype has a count of ten or more. The chain joins TRBV3-1 to TRBJ2-2; no definite D call. V was cut by 1 base and J by 3 bases, with 6 bases left in between. Germline-derived CDR1 and CDR2 are LGHDT and YNNKEL (reference sequence). The CDR3 is made up of 14 amino acids. CDR3 region: CASSQGYDTGELFF. The CDR3 region has the DNA TGTGCCAGCAGCCAAGGTTATGACACCGGGGAGCTGTTTTTT.